Listed here are 3 T cell receptor beta chains from one sample, sequenced in a study of shared clonotypes between healthy human individuals. Generated by immunoSEQ multiplex PCR, the TCRdb table keeps only in-frame clones and is missing some. In the table there are over a million clones, just under 99% of which are singletons. Sequenced: naive CD4+ T cells sorted from blood. Subset in this sample: CD45RA+ positively selected. The receptors shown here come from a man under 40 in good health.

The chain couples TRBV9 to TRBJ2-7, with D hard to call. There are 11 residues in the CDR3. The germline V gene has CDR1 SGDLS and CDR2 YYNGEE. V lost 3 bases and J lost 7, with 8 bases in between. The DNA for the CDR3 is TGTGCCAGCAGCGCCGGCCGGGAGCAGTACTTC. It yields the protein CASSAGREQYF.

This clone occurred once. The rearrangement uses TRBV28 and TRBJ1-5, with TRBD1 as a possible D gene (6 bases). The CDR3 runs 13 residues. Trimming removed 3 bases at V and 7 bases at J, with 10 bases between. Germline lookup yields CDR1 MDHEN and CDR2 SYDVKM. CDR3: CASSLHRVQPQHF. The CDR3 DNA follows: TGTGCCAGCAGTTTGCACAGGGTCCAGCCCCAGCATTTT.

The CDR3 DNA is TGTGCCAGCAGCCACGTTACAAAGGGCGGGCAACTAGCCAAAAACATTCAGTACTTC. It specifies CASSHVTKGGQLAKNIQYF. The chain is built from TRBV7-2 and TRBJ2-4; possible D gene TRBD2, 5 bases. Per germline, CDR1 SGHTA and CDR2 FQGNSA. The CDR3 is 19 amino acids. The ends were cut back, 5 bases at V and 0 bases at J, with 23 bases in the middle.